The 13 T cell receptor beta chains reported below all come from one sample, sequenced in a study of cytotoxic CD8 clonotypes in ibrutinib-treated CLL. Here immunoSEQ multiplex PCR was the method, and the copy in TCRdb shows in-frame clones only, minus some. The sample lists some 150,000 clones; 77% were seen once. The source was PBMCs, collected after 12 months of ibrutinib treatment. All receptors come from a human donor with chronic lymphocytic leukemia.

This chain joins TRBV28 and TRBJ2-3; D is ambiguous. V lost 6 bases and J 5 bases, leaving 15 bases between the germline ends. This CDR3 is 14 amino acids long. CDR1 is MDHEN and CDR2 is SYDVKM in the germline V gene. The CDR3 reads CASRLGGSGDTQYF. The CDR3 bases are TGTGCCAGCAGACTCGGTGGGTCGGGAGATACGCAGTATTTT.

This chain links TRBV7-8 with TRBJ1-2; D remains unclear. The CDR3 contains 15 residues. Trimming cost V 5 bases and J 0 bases, with 13 bases left between them. Germline V gene lookup returns CDR1 SGHVS and CDR2 FQNEAQ. The CDR3 coding sequence is TGTGCCAGCAGCCAAGGCCCAATAGCTAACTATGGCTACACCTTC. It translates to CASSQGPIANYGYTF.

The chain employs TRBV28 and TRBJ2-7; D is unclear. Per the germline V gene, CDR1 is MDHEN and CDR2 is SYDVKM. This CDR3 region has 11 residues. Trimming pared 3 bases from V and 2 bases from J, leaving 2 bases between. CDR3 loop: CASSLTYEQYF. CDR3 nucleotides: TGTGCCAGCAGTTTGACCTACGAGCAGTACTTC. The full variable domain, its missing parts supplied by reference TRBV28 and TRBJ2-7, is DVKVTQSSRYLVKRTGEKVFLECVQDMDHENMFWYRQDPGLGLRLIYFSYDVKMKEKGDIPEGYSVSREKKERFSLILESASTNQTSMYLCASSLTYEQYFGPGTRLTVT.

This clone has only a few counts. V and J are TRBV9 and TRBJ1-5; D ambiguous. CDR1 is SGDLS, CDR2 YYNGEE, per germline. The V gene lost 0 bases and the J gene lost 8 bases, with 15 bases spanning the gap. CDR3 size: 15 residues. The CDR3 protein is CASSVGLGSLEPQHF. The CDR3 DNA reads as TGTGCCAGCAGCGTAGGGTTAGGAAGTCTTGAGCCCCAGCATTTT.

In its sample, this clone was seen a few times. V is TRBV28 and J is TRBJ1-5; unclear D gene. V gave up 6 bases and J gave up 1 base, with 10 bases separating them. CDR3 length equals 14 residues. The germline V gene encodes CDR1 MDHEN and CDR2 SYDVKM. The CDR3 DNA reads TGTGCCAGCAGCCTCCGACGGAGCAATCAGCCCCAGCATTTT. Translated, it gives CASSLRRSNQPQHF.

This chain uses TRBV6-6 with TRBJ1-1, with 7 bases matching TRBD1. The V gene's germline CDR1 is MNHNY and CDR2 SVGAGI (reference sequence). CDR3 length equals 14 residues. Unmatched junction bases numbered 7, after V lost 5 bases and J lost 4 bases. DNA of the CDR3: TGTGCCAGCAGTCCACAGGGGCCGAGCACTGAAGCTTTCTTT. This encodes CASSPQGPSTEAFF.

V and J are TRBV21-1 and TRBJ1-5; TRBD1 reflects the table's D call only, with no check against the DNA. TRBV21-1 is an annotated pseudogene. The CDR3 is made up of 16 amino acids. Here the CDR3 reads CASSKGMGRLNQPQHF. The DNA for the CDR3 is TGTGCCAGCAGCAAAGGGATGGGCCGCCTTAATCAGCCCCAGCATTTT.

CDR3 in DNA: TGTGCCACTACCCCGGACAGATTGGGATCACCCCTCCACTTT. The encoded protein is CATTPDRLGSPLHF. The chain has TRBV27 and TRBJ1-6; D is possibly TRBD1 (6 bases). The CDR3 has 14 amino acids. Per germline, CDR1 MNHEY and CDR2 SMNVEV (reference sequence). V was trimmed by 10 bases and J by 10 bases, leaving 20 bases between them.

This chain connects TRBV12-5 to TRBJ1-1; D might be TRBD1 (6 bases). The CDR3 runs 14 residues. V lost 9 bases and J 6 bases, leaving 20 bases between the germline ends. Germline-derived CDR1 and CDR2 are LGHNT and FRNRAP. CDR3: CASDTGGLGAEAFF. The CDR3 region has the DNA TGTGCTAGCGATACCGGGGGGCTAGGCGCTGAAGCTTTCTTT.

The chain has TRBV19 and TRBJ2-1; 11 bases align to TRBD2. V lost 7 bases and J lost 1; bases outside the gene matches: 6. Germline-derived CDR1 and CDR2 are LNHDA and SQIVND (reference sequence). The CDR3 has 16 amino acids. CDR3 sequence reads: CASKRLAGGSYNEQFF. The CDR3 DNA reads as TGTGCCAGTAAACGGTTAGCGGGAGGGTCCTACAATGAGCAGTTCTTC.

V gene TRBV9 combines with J gene TRBJ2-5; 11 bases are shared with TRBD2. This CDR3 is built from 15 residues. The ends lost 2 bases at V and 5 bases at J; junction bases unmatched: 5. Germline V CDR1 and CDR2: SGDLS, YYNGEE. DNA of the CDR3: TGTGCCAGCAGCGTTAGCGGGGGGGCGGTCGAGACCCAGTACTTC. The encoded protein is CASSVSGGAVETQYF.

The chain recombines TRBV4-1 with TRBJ2-1; TRBD2 matches 10 bases. The CDR3 spans 15 residues. The ends lost 1 base at V and 6 bases at J; junction bases unmatched: 3. CDR1 and CDR2 (germline): MGHRA, YSYEKL. CDR3 residues: CASSQASGRRNEQFF. CDR3 coding DNA: TGCGCCAGCAGCCAAGCTAGCGGGAGACGCAATGAGCAGTTCTTC.

This chain connects TRBV5-6 to TRBJ2-3; D tentatively reads TRBD1 or TRBD2 (5 bases each). With 4 bases removed from V and 4 bases from J, the gap between germline ends came to 16 bases. Germline CDR1 and CDR2: SGHDT and YYEEEE. There are 15 residues in the CDR3. The CDR3: CASSTPRRDPDTQYF. The CDR3 DNA sequence: TGTGCCAGCAGCACCCCTAGAAGGGACCCAGATACGCAGTATTTT.